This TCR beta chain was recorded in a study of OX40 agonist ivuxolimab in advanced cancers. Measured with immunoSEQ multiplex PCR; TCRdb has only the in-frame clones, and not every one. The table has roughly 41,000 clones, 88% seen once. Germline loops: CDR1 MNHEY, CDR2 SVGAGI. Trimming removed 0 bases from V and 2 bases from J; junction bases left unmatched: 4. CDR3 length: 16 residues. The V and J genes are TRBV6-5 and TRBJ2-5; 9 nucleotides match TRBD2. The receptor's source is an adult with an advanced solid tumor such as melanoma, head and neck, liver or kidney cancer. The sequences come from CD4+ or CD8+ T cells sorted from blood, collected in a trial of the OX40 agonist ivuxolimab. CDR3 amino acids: CASSYSTSGVQETQYF. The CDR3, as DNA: TGTGCCAGCAGTTACTCGACTAGCGGCGTTCAAGAGACCCAGTACTTC.